This T cell receptor (beta chain) was captured by sequencing in a study of blood T cell repertoires in COVID-19. Study-level information: Samples representing acute and convalescent COVID-19 were sourced from the United States, Italy and Spain.

Per the authors' pipeline: The assay estimated nucleated cells by amplifying reference gene primers. Sequencing was performed with immunoSEQ multiplex PCR; in TCRdb, only in-frame clones are kept and a portion is missing. The V and J calls and clone size come from that table; D and trimming were worked out from the DNA. The table shows 350,000 to 400,000 clones, with roughly 91% occurring only once. Cohorts were assigned according to the clinical history that participants reported. V was pared by 2 bases and J by 1 base, with 6 bases of the junction left unmatched. This CDR3 spans 16 amino acids. Per germline, CDR1 LGHNA and CDR2 YSLEER.

This TCR was sampled from a woman aged 18-29 years who had recovered from COVID-19. The rearrangement uses TRBV4-3 and TRBJ1-1, with 8 bases fitting TRBD1. Input material: PBMCs or T cells enriched from blood (not recorded which). Here the CDR3 reads CASSQRQGSPNTEAFF. The DNA for the CDR3 is TGCGCCAGCAGCCAACGACAGGGGTCTCCGAACACTGAAGCTTTCTTT.